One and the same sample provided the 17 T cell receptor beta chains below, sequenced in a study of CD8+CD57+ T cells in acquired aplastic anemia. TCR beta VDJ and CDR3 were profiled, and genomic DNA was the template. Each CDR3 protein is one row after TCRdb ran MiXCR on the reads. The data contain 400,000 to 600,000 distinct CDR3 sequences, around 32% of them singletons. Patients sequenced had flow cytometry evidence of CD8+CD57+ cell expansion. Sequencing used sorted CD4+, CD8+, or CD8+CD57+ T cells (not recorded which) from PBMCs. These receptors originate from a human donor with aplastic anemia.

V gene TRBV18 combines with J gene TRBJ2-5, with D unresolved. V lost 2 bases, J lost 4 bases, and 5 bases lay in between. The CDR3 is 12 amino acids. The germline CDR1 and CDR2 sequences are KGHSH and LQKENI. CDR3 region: CASSPGIETQYF. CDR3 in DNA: TGTGCCAGCTCACCAGGTATAGAGACCCAGTACTTC.

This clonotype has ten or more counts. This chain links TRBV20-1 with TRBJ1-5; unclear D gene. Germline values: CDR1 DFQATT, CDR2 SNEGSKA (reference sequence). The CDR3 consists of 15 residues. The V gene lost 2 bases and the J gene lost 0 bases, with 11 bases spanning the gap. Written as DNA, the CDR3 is TGCAGTGCTAGACCTTCAGTGAGTAGCAATCAGCCCCAGCATTTT. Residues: CSARPSVSSNQPQHF.

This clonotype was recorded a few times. The CDR3: CASSLAGRQGLTEAFF. As DNA, the CDR3 is TGTGCCAGCAGCTTAGCTGGGCGTCAGGGGTTGACTGAAGCTTTCTTT. The chain uses TRBV7-2 and TRBJ1-1; perhaps TRBD1 as D (6 bases). The CDR3 has 16 residues. Germline-derived CDR1 and CDR2 are SGHTA and FQGNSA. Trimming removed 0 bases from V and 5 bases from J, with 16 bases in between.

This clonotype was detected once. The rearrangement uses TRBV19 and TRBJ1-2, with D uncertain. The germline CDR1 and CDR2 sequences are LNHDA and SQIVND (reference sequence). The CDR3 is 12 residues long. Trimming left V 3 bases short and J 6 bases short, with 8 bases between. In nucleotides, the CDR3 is TGTGCCAGTAGTATCTGGCGGGATGGCTACACCTTC. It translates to CASSIWRDGYTF.

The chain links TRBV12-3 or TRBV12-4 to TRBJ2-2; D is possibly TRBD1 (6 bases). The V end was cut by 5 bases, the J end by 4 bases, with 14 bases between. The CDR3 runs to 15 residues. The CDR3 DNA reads TGTGCCAGCAGTCCAATAGGACAGATCACCGGGGAGCTGTTTTTT. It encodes CASSPIGQITGELFF.

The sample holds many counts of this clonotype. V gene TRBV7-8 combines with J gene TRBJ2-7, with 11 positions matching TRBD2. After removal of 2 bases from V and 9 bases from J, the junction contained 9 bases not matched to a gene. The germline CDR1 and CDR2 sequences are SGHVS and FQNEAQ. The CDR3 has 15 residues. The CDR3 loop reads CASSLSSGRAEVQYF. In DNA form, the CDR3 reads TGTGCCAGCAGCTTAAGTAGCGGGAGGGCCGAGGTGCAGTACTTC.

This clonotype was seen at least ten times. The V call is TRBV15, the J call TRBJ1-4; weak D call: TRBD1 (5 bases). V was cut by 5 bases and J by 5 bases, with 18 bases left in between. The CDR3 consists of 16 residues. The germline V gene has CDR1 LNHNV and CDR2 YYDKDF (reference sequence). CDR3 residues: CATSPTSGRVNEKLFF. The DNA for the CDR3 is TGTGCCACCAGCCCTACCTCAGGGCGGGTAAATGAAAAACTGTTTTTT. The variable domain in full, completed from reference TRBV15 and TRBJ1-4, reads DAMVIQNPRYQVTQFGKPVTLSCSQTLNHNVMYWYQQKSSQAPKLLFHYYDKDFNNEADTPDNFQSRRPNTSFCFLDIRSPGLGDTAMYLCATSPTSGRVNEKLFFGSGTQLSVL.

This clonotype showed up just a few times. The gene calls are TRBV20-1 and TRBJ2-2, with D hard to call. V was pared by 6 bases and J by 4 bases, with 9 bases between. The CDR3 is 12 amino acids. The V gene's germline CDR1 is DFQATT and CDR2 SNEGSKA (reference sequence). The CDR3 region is CSARLGTGELFF. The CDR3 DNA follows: TGCAGTGCGAGGTTGGGCACCGGGGAGCTGTTTTTT.

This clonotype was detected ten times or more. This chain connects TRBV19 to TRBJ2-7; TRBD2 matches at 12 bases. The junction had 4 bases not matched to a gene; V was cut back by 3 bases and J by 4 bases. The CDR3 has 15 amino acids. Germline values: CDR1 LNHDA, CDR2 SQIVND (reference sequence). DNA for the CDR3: TGTGCCAGTAGTATCGGACTAGCGGGGACGTACGAGCAGTACTTC. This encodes CASSIGLAGTYEQYF.

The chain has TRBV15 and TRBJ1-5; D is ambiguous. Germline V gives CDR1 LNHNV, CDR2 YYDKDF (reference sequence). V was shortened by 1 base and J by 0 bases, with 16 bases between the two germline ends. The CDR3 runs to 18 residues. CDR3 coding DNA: TGTGCCACCAGCAGAGTGTTACAGCCACTTTATAGCAATCAGCCCCAGCATTTT. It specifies CATSRVLQPLYSNQPQHF.

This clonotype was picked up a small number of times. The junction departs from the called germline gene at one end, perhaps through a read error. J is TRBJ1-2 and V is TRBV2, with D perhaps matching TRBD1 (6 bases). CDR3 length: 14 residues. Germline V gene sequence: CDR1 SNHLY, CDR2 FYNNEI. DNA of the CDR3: TGCGCCAGCAGCGCCTCCACAGGGAGCTATGGCTACACCTTC. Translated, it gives CASSASTGSYGYTF.

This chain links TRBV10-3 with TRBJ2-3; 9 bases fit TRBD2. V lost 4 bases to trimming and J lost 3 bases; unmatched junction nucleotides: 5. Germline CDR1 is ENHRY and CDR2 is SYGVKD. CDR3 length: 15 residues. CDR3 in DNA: TGTGCCATCAGTGGGGTAGCGGGGGAGACAGATACGCAGTATTTT. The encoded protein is CAISGVAGETDTQYF.

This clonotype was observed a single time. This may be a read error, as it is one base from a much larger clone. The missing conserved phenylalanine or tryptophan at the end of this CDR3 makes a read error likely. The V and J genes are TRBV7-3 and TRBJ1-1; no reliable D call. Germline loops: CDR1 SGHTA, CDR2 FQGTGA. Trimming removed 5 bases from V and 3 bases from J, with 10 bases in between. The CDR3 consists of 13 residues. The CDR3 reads CASSALVDTEAFS. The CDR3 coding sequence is TGTGCCAGCAGCGCCCTTGTGGACACTGAAGCTTTCTCT.

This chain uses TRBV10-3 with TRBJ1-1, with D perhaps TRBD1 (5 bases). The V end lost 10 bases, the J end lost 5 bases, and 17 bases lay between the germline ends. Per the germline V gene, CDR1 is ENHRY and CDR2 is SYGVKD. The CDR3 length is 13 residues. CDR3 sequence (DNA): TGTGCCAGCAGAGAGGGGCGGGGTACTGAAGCTTTCTTT. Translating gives CASREGRGTEAFF.

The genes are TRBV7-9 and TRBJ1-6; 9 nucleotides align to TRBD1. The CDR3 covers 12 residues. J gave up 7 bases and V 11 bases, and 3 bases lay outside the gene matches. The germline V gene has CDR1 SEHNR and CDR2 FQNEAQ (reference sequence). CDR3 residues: CAYGTGNSPLHF. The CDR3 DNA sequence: TGTGCCTACGGGACAGGGAATTCACCCCTCCACTTT.

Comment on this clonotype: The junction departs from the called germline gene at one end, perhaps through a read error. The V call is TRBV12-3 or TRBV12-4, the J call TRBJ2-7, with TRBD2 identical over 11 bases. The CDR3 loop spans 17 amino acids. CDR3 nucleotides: TGTGTCAGCAGCTTAGGGATCCAGGGACTAGCGGTCTACGAGCAGTACTTC. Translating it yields CVSSLGIQGLAVYEQYF.

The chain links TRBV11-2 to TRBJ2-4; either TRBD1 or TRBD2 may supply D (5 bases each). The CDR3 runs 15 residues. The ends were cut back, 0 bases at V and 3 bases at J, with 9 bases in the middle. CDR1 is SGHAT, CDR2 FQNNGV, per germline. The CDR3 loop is CASSLDGGDKNIQYF. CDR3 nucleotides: TGTGCCAGCAGCTTAGATGGGGGTGACAAAAACATTCAGTACTTC.